The source of this T cell receptor (beta chain) is a study of regulatory dendritic cells for organ transplantation. The table came from immunoSEQ multiplex PCR; TCRdb's copy has only in-frame clones and leaves some out. The sample yields some 29,000 clones, nearly 80% seen once. The V gene lost 3 bases and the J gene lost 6 bases, with 11 bases spanning the gap. The CDR3 runs 13 residues. Looked up from germline, CDR1 is SNHLY and CDR2 is FYNNEI. Concerning this clone itself: Antigen unknown.

Notes on the study in general: Memory CD8+ clonal expansion seemed more limited with regulatory than mature dendritic cells. Between individuals, the alloreactive memory CD8+ T cell pool differed considerably. Naive T cells showed high diversity, memory cells less, memory CD8+ least.

This sequence was found in a human donor in good health. Sequencing input: memory CD4+ T cells from blood. Described subset: CD45RO+ memory T cells. The rearrangement joins TRBV2 to TRBJ1-2; tentative D call: TRBD1 (5 bases). The CDR3 DNA reads as TGTGCCAGCAGTGACAGGGCGGGGGATGGCTACACCTTC. Translated: CASSDRAGDGYTF.